This paragraph reports one T cell receptor (beta chain). The authors split each subset's genomic DNA evenly across several immunoSEQ plates. Repertoires were generated with immunoSEQ multiplex PCR, while TCRdb's copy carries only in-frame clones and drops some. The sample yields 2,500,000 or so clones, approximately 94% seen once. Every donor, a Caucasian adult, lived in Nashville, Tennessee. The sample originates from a study of shared clonotypes between healthy human individuals. V lost 4 bases and J 1 base, leaving 23 bases between the germline ends. In germline, CDR1 is MNHNS, CDR2 SASEGT. The CDR3 is 19 residues long.

The sequencing sample was made of naive CD4+ T cells sorted from blood. Described subset: CD45RA+ positively selected. The origin of this receptor is a man younger than 35 in good health. V gene TRBV6-1 combines with J gene TRBJ1-5; the D is unclear. CDR3 nucleotides: TGTGCCAGCAGTGTTGGAGGCCTGGAGAGGAAGAGGAGCAATCAGCCCCAGCATTTT. Residues: CASSVGGLERKRSNQPQHF.